Shown below are 18 T cell receptor beta chains from a single sample sequenced in a study of shared clonotypes between healthy human individuals. The naive CD8 population came from CD45RO-negative cells selected for CCR7, without terminally differentiated effector memory CD45RA+ cells. The table came from immunoSEQ multiplex PCR; TCRdb's copy has only in-frame clones and leaves some out. The table records about 2.2 million clones, around 93% of them present only once. Sequencing was performed on naive CD8+ T cells from PBMCs. The receptor source for this set is a man between 18 and 35 years old in good health. Some clones in this sample may be carry-over from other donors' samples.

The chain couples TRBV28 to TRBJ1-5; TRBD1 aligns across 10 bases. From germline, CDR1 is MDHEN and CDR2 SYDVKM. With V trimmed by 3 bases and J by 6 bases, 8 bases remained unmatched. CDR3 length: 16 amino acids. The DNA of the CDR3 is TGTGCCAGCAGTTTCGACCCCCGGACAGGGGGTCAGCCCCAGCATTTT. Translated, it gives CASSFDPRTGGQPQHF. The full variable domain, its missing parts supplied by reference TRBV28 and TRBJ1-5, is DVKVTQSSRYLVKRTGEKVFLECVQDMDHENMFWYRQDPGLGLRLIYFSYDVKMKEKGDIPEGYSVSREKKERFSLILESASTNQTSMYLCASSFDPRTGGQPQHFGDGTRLSIL.

The chain has TRBV7-9 and TRBJ2-7; TRBD2 aligns across 11 bases. Germline V gives CDR1 SEHNR, CDR2 FQNEAQ (reference sequence). CDR3 length: 16 amino acids. V trimming: 1 base; J trimming: 6 bases; junction bases outside the gene matches: 8. CDR3 bases: TGTGCCAGCAGCTTAGGGGTAGCGGGAGGGCCGACCGAGCAGTACTTC. Translation gives CASSLGVAGGPTEQYF. Supplemented by reference TRBV7-9 and TRBJ2-7, the full variable domain reads DTGVSQNPRHKITKRGQNVTFRCDPISEHNRLYWYRQTLGQGPEFLTYFQNEAQLEKSRLLSDRFSAERPKGSFSTLEIQRTEQGDSAMYLCASSLGVAGGPTEQYFGPGTRLTVT.

J is TRBJ2-2 and V is TRBV27; TRBD2 aligns across 12 bases. The CDR3 runs 13 residues. Germline CDR1 is MNHEY and CDR2 is SMNVEV (reference sequence). V lost 10 bases and J lost 8; bases outside the gene matches: 5. As DNA, the CDR3 is TGTGCCACCCTCACTAGCGGGAGGGGGGAGCTGTTTTTT. Translation gives CATLTSGRGELFF.

About this clone: Other DNA sequences from this sample encode an identical CDR3 as well. The CDR3 loop reads CASSLTGYTEAFF. Written as DNA, the CDR3 is TGCGCCAGCAGCTTGACAGGATACACTGAAGCTTTCTTT. The chain links TRBV5-1 to TRBJ1-1; TRBD1 is a possible D gene (5 bases). V gave up 1 base and J gave up 3 bases, with 7 bases separating them. Germline V gene sequence: CDR1 SGHRS, CDR2 YFSETQ. This CDR3 spans 13 amino acids.

The DNA of the CDR3 is TGTGCTACCAACCAGGGGAACACTGAAGCTTTCTTT. This codes for CATNQGNTEAFF. The rearrangement links TRBV7-8 to TRBJ1-1, with a weak D call TRBD1 (5 bases). The CDR3 loop spans 12 amino acids. Germline V lookup: CDR1 SGHVS, CDR2 FQNEAQ.

The chain has TRBV7-9 and TRBJ1-5; tentatively, D is TRBD1 (5 bases). The CDR3 sequence is 12 residues long. CDR1 is SEHNR, CDR2 FQNEAQ, per germline (reference sequence). Trimming shortened V by 8 bases and J by 13 bases, and 18 bases separated the two germline ends. CDR3 nucleotides: TGTGCCAGCGGTTACCGGGACGGCCCTCAGCATTTT. Protein: CASGYRDGPQHF.

The CDR3 spells CASSQGAGGPTDTQYF. CDR3 sequence (DNA): TGCGCCAGCAGCCAAGGGGCGGGAGGGCCCACAGATACGCAGTATTTT. The rearrangement links TRBV4-1 to TRBJ2-3, with TRBD2 matching 9 bases. CDR1 is MGHRA, CDR2 YSYEKL, per germline. CDR3 length: 16 residues. V shed 1 base, J shed 2 bases, and the junction held 4 bases outside the gene matches.

The chain joins TRBV19 to TRBJ2-1, with D possibly TRBD2 on 5 matching bases. V was shortened by 7 bases and J by 10 bases, with 14 bases between the two germline ends. CDR1 LNHDA and CDR2 SQIVND come from the germline V gene (reference sequence). CDR3 length: 12 residues. This CDR3 reads CASTNREGEQFF. The CDR3 bases are TGTGCCAGTACCAACCGTGAGGGCGAGCAGTTCTTC.

V is TRBV21-1 and J is TRBJ1-1; TRBD1 is the table's D call, not checked against the DNA. TRBV21-1 is described as a pseudogene. The CDR3 spans 16 residues. CDR3 residues: CASSKCTGTTNTEAFF. The CDR3 region has the DNA TGTGCCAGCAGCAAGTGTACCGGGACAACGAACACTGAAGCTTTCTTT.

Regarding this clone: Other DNA variants within this sample encode the same CDR3. CDR3: CASSGTANTGELFF. CDR3 DNA: TGTGCCAGCTCCGGGACGGCTAACACCGGGGAGCTGTTTTTT. The chain is built from TRBV6-4 and TRBJ2-2; either TRBD1 or TRBD2 may supply D (5 bases each). CDR1 and CDR2 (germline): MRHNA, SNTAGT. The CDR3 totals 14 residues. Trimming took off 8 bases at V and 2 bases at J, with 12 bases between the two ends.

CDR3 loop: CASSSHLTSGTYNEQFF. DNA for the CDR3: TGTGCCAGCAGCTCCCATCTGACTAGCGGGACCTACAATGAGCAGTTCTTC. This chain joins TRBV7-2 and TRBJ2-1, with 11 bases fitting TRBD2. The CDR3 consists of 17 residues. Germline-derived CDR1 and CDR2 are SGHTA and FQGNSA. V gave up 4 bases and J gave up 2 bases; unmatched junction bases: 7.

The V call is TRBV28, the J call TRBJ2-1, with D tentatively TRBD2 (6 bases). The CDR3 spans 15 residues. The V end was cut by 2 bases, the J end by 0 bases, with 8 bases between. Per germline, CDR1 MDHEN and CDR2 SYDVKM. CDR3 DNA: TGTGCCAGCAGTTTAGCGGGGAGCTCCTACAATGAGCAGTTCTTC. It is translated as CASSLAGSSYNEQFF.

This rearrangement joins TRBV15 to TRBJ1-2; D gene ambiguous. The CDR3 has 16 amino acids. V was clipped by 1 base and J by 8 bases, with 20 bases between them. From germline, CDR1 is LNHNV and CDR2 YYDKDF (reference sequence). DNA for the CDR3: TGTGCCACCAGCAGAGTGGTGACGGACGTTGTAGGCGGCTACACCTTC. Protein product: CATSRVVTDVVGGYTF.

A remark on this clone: The sample holds other DNA sequences that translate to the same CDR3. This chain connects TRBV6-1 to TRBJ2-1; maybe TRBD1 (6 bases). The germline CDR1 and CDR2 sequences are MNHNS and SASEGT. The length of the CDR3 is 14 residues. V dropped 6 bases and J dropped 0 bases, with 9 bases sitting between them. The DNA of the CDR3 is TGTGCCAGCAGCGACAGGCACTCCTACAATGAGCAGTTCTTC. It is translated as CASSDRHSYNEQFF.

Here the CDR3 DNA reads TGCAGCGCTAGGGGCAGTGACCGCTCCTACGAGCAGTACTTC. It translates to CSARGSDRSYEQYF. The genes are TRBV29-1 and TRBJ2-7; D possibly corresponds to TRBD1 (5 bases). With 7 bases removed from V and 0 bases from J, the gap between germline ends came to 16 bases. CDR1 is SQVTM and CDR2 is ANQGSEA in the germline V gene. The CDR3 totals 14 residues.

The chain carries TRBV6-6 and TRBJ2-3; maybe TRBD2 (6 bases). The CDR3 totals 14 residues. V dropped 4 bases and J dropped 2 bases, with 10 bases sitting between them. Germline loops: CDR1 MNHNY, CDR2 SVGAGI (reference sequence). CDR3 nucleotides: TGTGCCAGCAGTTCGACTAGTTTCACAGATACGCAGTATTTT. It codes for CASSSTSFTDTQYF.

The chain uses TRBV5-6 and TRBJ1-2, with 7 nucleotides matching TRBD1. The J segment lost 0 bases and the V segment lost 3 bases, leaving 5 bases of the junction unmatched. CDR3 length equals 15 residues. In germline, CDR1 is SGHDT, CDR2 YYEEEE. The CDR3 reads CASSWRTGANYGYTF. The CDR3 DNA is TGTGCCAGCAGCTGGCGGACAGGAGCTAACTATGGCTACACCTTC.

The chain employs TRBV9 and TRBJ2-1; 10 positions match TRBD2. The CDR3 is 15 residues long. Germline CDR1 is SGDLS and CDR2 is YYNGEE. The ends lost 3 bases at V and 3 bases at J; junction bases unmatched: 3. The CDR3 loop is CASSALAGDYNEQFF. The CDR3 bases are TGTGCCAGCAGCGCCCTAGCGGGGGACTACAATGAGCAGTTCTTC.